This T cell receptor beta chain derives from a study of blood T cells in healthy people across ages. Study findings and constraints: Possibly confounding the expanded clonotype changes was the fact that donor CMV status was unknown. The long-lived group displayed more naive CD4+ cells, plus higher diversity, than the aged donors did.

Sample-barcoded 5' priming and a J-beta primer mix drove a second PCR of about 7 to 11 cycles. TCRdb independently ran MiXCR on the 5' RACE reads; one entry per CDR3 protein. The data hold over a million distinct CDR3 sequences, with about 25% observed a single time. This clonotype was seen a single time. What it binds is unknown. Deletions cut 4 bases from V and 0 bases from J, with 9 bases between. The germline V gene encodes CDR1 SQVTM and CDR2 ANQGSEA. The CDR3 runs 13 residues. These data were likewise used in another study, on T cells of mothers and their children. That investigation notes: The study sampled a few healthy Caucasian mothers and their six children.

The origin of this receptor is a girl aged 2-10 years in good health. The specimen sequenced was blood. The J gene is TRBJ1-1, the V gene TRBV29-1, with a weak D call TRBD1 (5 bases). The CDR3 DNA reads TGCAGCGTTGCTGGGGCACTGAACACTGAAGCTTTCTTT. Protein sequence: CSVAGALNTEAFF.